The present TCR beta chain was sequenced within a study of blood T cell repertoires in COVID-19. Study summary: Specimens from acute and convalescent COVID-19 originated in the United States, Italy and Spain. From T cells, B-cell-depleted T cells, or PBMCs came the material, which was cDNA or gDNA.

Those enrolled in Seattle joined during active infection and were followed longitudinally afterward. Methods used by the authors: Estimates of nucleated cell counts were drawn from the amplification of reference gene primers. Produced via immunoSEQ multiplex PCR; TCRdb's table is partial and in-frame only. The DNA was the basis for D and trimming; V, J and clone size are from that table. Of almost 400,000 clones listed, approximately 89% are singletons. Germline V CDR1 and CDR2: LGHDT, YNNKEL (reference sequence). With 1 base removed from V and 1 base from J, the gap between germline ends came to 8 bases. The CDR3 loop spans 15 amino acids.

The chain combines TRBV3-1 (or the pseudogene TRBV3-2) with TRBJ1-5; TRBD1 might be the D (5 bases). This TCR derives from a woman in her sixties or seventies with COVID-19, enrolled during active disease. Sequenced: peripheral blood. The DNA of the CDR3 is TGTGCCAGCAGCCAAGCGTCAGGGAGCAATCAGCCCCAGCATTTT. Translating gives CASSQASGSNQPQHF.